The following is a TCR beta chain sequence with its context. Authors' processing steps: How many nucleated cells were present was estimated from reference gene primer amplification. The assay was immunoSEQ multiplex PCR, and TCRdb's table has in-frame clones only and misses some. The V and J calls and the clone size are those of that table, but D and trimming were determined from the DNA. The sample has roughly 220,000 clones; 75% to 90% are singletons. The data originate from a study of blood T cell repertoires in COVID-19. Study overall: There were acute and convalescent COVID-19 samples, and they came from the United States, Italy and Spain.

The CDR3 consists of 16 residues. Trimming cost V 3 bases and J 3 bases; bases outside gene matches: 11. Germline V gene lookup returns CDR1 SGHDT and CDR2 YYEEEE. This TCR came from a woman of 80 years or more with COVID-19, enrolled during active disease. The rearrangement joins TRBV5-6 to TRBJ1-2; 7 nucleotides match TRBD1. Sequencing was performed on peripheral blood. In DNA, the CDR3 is TGTGCCAGCAGCTCGTCAGGGACAGCAGCATACTATGGCTACACCTTC. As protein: CASSSSGTAAYYGYTF. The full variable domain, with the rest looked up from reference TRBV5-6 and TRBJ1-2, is DAGVTQSPTHLIKTRGQQVTLRCSPKSGHDTVSWYQQALGQGPQFIFQYYEEEERQRGNFPDRFSGHQFPNYSSELNVNALLLGDSALYLCASSSSGTAAYYGYTFGSGTRLTVV.